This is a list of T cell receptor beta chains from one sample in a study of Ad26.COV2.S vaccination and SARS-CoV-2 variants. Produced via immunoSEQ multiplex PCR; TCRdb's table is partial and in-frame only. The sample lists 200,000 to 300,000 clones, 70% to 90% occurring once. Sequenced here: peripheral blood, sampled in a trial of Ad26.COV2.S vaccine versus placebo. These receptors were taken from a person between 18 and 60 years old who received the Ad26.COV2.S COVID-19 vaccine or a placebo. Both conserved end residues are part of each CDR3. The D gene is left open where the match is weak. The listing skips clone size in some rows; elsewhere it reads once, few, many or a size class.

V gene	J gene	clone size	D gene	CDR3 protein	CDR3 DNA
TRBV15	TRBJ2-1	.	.	CATSRDRARSGNEQFF	TGTGCCACCAGCAGAGATAGGGCAAGGAGCGGTAATGAGCAGTTCTTC
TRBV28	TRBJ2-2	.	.	CASSPRARAGELFF	TGTGCCAGCAGCCCCCGGGCGAGGGCCGGGGAGCTGTTTTTT
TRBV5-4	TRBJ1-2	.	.	CATAGSYNYGYTF	TGTGCCACCGCTGGGAGCTATAACTATGGCTACACCTTC
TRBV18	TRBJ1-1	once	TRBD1	CASSPGQGKKEAFF	TGTGCCAGCTCACCGGGACAGGGAAAAAAGGAAGCTTTCTTT
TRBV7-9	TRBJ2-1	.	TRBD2	CASSLMLAGGDNEQFF	TGTGCCAGCAGCTTAATGTTAGCGGGAGGGGACAATGAGCAGTTCTTC
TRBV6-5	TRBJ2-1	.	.	CASSLLGEQFF	TGTGCCAGCAGTCTACTGGGGGAGCAGTTCTTC
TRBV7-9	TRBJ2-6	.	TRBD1	CASSSDRATGANVLTF	TGTGCCAGCAGTTCGGACAGGGCGACAGGGGCCAACGTCCTGACTTTC
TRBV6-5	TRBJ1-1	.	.	CASRYWTEAFF	TGTGCCAGCAGGTATTGGACTGAAGCTTTCTTT
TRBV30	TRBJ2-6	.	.	CAWGSGANVLTF	TGTGCCTGGGGGTCAGGGGCCAACGTCCTGACTTTC
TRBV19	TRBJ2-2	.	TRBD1	CASSIVAGGTGELFF	TGTGCCAGTAGTATAGTAGCAGGGGGAACCGGGGAGCTGTTTTTT
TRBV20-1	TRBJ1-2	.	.	CSARSGYGYTF	TGCAGTGCTAGATCAGGCTATGGCTACACCTTC
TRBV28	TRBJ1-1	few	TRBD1	CASRTTGTGGTEAFF	TGTGCCAGCAGAACAACCGGGACAGGAGGGACTGAAGCTTTCTTT
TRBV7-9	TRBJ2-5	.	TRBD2	CASSPGTSGGETQYF	TGTGCCAGCAGCCCTGGGACTAGCGGCGGAGAGACCCAGTACTTC
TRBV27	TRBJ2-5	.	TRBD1	CASSLKGQQETQYF	TGTGCCAGCAGTTTAAAGGGACAGCAAGAGACCCAGTACTTC
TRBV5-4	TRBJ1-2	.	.	CASSSRVLYGYTF	TGTGCCAGCAGCTCCAGGGTACTCTATGGCTACACCTTC
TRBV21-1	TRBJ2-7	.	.	CATDRCSYEQYF	TGTGCTACAGACAGGTGCTCCTACGAGCAGTACTTC
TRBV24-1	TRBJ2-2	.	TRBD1	CATSDDRAGWPGELFF	TGTGCCACCAGTGATGACAGGGCCGGATGGCCCGGGGAGCTGTTTTTT
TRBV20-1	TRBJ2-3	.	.	CSALLQDTQYF	TGCAGTGCCCTCTTACAAGATACGCAGTATTTT
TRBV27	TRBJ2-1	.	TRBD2	CASSLESSGVPSYNEQFF	TGTGCCAGCAGTTTGGAATCTAGCGGGGTCCCCTCCTACAATGAGCAGTTCTTC
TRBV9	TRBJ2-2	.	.	CASSVEARLTGELFF	TGTGCCAGCAGCGTAGAAGCAAGACTCACCGGGGAGCTGTTTTTT